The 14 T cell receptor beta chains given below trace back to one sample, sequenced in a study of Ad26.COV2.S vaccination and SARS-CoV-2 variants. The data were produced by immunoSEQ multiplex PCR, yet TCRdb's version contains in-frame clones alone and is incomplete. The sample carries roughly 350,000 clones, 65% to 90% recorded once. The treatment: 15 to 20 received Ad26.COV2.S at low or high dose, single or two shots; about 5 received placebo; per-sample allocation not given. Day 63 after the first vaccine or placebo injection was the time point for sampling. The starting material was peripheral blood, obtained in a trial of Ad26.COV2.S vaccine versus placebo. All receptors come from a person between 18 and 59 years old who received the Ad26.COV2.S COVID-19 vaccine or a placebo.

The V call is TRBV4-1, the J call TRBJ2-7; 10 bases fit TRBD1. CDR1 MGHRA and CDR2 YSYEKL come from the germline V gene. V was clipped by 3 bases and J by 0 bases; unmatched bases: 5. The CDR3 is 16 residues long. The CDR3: CASSQRRTGGSYEQYF. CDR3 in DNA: TGCGCCAGCAGCCAGAGGCGGACAGGGGGCTCCTACGAGCAGTACTTC.

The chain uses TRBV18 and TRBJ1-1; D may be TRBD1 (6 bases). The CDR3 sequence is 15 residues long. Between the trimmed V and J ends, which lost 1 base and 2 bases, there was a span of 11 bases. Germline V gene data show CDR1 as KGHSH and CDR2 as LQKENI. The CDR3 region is CASSPRTGSNTEAFF. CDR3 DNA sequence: TGTGCCAGCTCACCACGTACAGGGAGCAACACTGAAGCTTTCTTT.

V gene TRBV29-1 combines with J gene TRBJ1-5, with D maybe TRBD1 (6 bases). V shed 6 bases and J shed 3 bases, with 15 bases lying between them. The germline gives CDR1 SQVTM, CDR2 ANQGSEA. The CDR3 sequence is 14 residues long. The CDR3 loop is CSVSGGGINQPQHF. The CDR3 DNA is TGCAGCGTCTCTGGAGGGGGTATCAATCAGCCCCAGCATTTT.

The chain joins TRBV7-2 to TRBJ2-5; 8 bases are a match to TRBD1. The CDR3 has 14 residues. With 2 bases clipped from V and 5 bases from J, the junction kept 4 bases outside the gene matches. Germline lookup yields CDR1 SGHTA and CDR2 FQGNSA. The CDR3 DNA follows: TGTGCCAGCAGCTTATTTACAGGGGGTGAGACCCAGTACTTC. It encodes CASSLFTGGETQYF.

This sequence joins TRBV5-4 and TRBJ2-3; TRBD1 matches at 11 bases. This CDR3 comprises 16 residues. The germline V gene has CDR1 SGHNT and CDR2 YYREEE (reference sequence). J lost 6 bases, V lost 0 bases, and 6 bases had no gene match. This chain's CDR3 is CASSLDGQGALDTQYF. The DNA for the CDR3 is TGTGCCAGCAGCTTGGACGGACAGGGGGCGTTGGATACGCAGTATTTT.

The CDR3: CASSLARTGAAREQYF. DNA of the CDR3: TGCGCCAGCAGCTTGGCCCGGACAGGGGCAGCTAGGGAGCAGTACTTC. This chain links TRBV5-1 with TRBJ2-7; 9 bases agree with TRBD1. From germline, CDR1 is SGHRS and CDR2 YFSETQ. The ends lost 0 bases at V and 7 bases at J; junction bases unmatched: 11. The CDR3 spans 16 residues. Full variable domain (missing parts from reference TRBV5-1 and TRBJ2-7): KAGVTQTPRYLIKTRGQQVTLSCSPISGHRSVSWYQQTPGQGLQFLFEYFSETQRNKGNFPGRFSGRQFSNSRSEMNVSTLELGDSALYLCASSLARTGAAREQYFGPGTRLTVT.

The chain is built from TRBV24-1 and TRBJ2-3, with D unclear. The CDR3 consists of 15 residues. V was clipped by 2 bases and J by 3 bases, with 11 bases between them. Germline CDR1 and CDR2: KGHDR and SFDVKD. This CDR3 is CATSDSWGRTDTQYF. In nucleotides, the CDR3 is TGTGCCACCAGTGATTCGTGGGGTCGGACAGATACGCAGTATTTT.

As DNA, the CDR3 is TGTGCCAGCAGTTTCGGACAGGGGGCTGGCGGGAGGGCCTACGAGCAGTACTTC. It specifies CASSFGQGAGGRAYEQYF. The rearrangement joins TRBV28 to TRBJ2-7, with 11 bases aligning to TRBD1. Germline lookup yields CDR1 MDHEN and CDR2 SYDVKM. The CDR3 has 18 amino acids. Unmatched junction bases numbered 12, after V lost 3 bases and J lost 2 bases. Looking up the rest from reference TRBV28 and TRBJ2-7 gives the full variable domain: DVKVTQSSRYLVKRTGEKVFLECVQDMDHENMFWYRQDPGLGLRLIYFSYDVKMKEKGDIPEGYSVSREKKERFSLILESASTNQTSMYLCASSFGQGAGGRAYEQYFGPGTRLTVT.

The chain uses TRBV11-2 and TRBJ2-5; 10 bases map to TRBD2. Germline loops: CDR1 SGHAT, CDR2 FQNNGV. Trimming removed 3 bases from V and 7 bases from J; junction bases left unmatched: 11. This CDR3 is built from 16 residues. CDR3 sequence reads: CASSFWASGSKGTQYF. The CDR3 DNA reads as TGTGCCAGCAGCTTCTGGGCTAGCGGGAGCAAGGGGACCCAGTACTTC.

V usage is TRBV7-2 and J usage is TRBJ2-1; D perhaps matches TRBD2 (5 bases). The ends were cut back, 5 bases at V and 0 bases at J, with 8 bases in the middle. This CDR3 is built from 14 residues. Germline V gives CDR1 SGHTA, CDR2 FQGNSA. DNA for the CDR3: TGTGCCAGCAGCATCCGGGACTCCTACAATGAGCAGTTCTTC. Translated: CASSIRDSYNEQFF.

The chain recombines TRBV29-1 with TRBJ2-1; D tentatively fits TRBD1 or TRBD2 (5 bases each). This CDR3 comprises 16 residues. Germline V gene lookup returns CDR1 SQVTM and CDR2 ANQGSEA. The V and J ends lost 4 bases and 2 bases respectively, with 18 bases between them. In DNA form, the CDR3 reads TGCAGCGTTGCGGGGCCAACAGATAATACCTACAATGAGCAGTTCTTC. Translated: CSVAGPTDNTYNEQFF.

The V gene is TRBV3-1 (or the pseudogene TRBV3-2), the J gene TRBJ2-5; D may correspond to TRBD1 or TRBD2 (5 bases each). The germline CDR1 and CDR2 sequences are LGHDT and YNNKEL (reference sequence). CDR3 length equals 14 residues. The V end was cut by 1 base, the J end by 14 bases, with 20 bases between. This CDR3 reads CASSQGGSSETGYF. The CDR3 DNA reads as TGTGCCAGCAGCCAAGGGGGGTCTTCGGAGACCGGCTACTTC.

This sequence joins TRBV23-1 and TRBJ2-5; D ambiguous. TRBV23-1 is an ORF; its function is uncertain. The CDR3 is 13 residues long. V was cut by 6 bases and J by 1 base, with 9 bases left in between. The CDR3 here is CASSQQLQETQYF. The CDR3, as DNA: TGCGCCAGCAGCCAACAGCTCCAAGAGACCCAGTACTTC.

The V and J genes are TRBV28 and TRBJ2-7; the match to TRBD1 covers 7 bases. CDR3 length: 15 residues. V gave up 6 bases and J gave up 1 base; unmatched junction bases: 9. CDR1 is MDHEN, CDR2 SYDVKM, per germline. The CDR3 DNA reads TGTGCCAGCAGAAGGGGGCAGGGAATGTCCTACGAGCAGTACTTC. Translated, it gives CASRRGQGMSYEQYF. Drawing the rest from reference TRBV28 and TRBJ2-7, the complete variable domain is DVKVTQSSRYLVKRTGEKVFLECVQDMDHENMFWYRQDPGLGLRLIYFSYDVKMKEKGDIPEGYSVSREKKERFSLILESASTNQTSMYLCASRRGQGMSYEQYFGPGTRLTVT.